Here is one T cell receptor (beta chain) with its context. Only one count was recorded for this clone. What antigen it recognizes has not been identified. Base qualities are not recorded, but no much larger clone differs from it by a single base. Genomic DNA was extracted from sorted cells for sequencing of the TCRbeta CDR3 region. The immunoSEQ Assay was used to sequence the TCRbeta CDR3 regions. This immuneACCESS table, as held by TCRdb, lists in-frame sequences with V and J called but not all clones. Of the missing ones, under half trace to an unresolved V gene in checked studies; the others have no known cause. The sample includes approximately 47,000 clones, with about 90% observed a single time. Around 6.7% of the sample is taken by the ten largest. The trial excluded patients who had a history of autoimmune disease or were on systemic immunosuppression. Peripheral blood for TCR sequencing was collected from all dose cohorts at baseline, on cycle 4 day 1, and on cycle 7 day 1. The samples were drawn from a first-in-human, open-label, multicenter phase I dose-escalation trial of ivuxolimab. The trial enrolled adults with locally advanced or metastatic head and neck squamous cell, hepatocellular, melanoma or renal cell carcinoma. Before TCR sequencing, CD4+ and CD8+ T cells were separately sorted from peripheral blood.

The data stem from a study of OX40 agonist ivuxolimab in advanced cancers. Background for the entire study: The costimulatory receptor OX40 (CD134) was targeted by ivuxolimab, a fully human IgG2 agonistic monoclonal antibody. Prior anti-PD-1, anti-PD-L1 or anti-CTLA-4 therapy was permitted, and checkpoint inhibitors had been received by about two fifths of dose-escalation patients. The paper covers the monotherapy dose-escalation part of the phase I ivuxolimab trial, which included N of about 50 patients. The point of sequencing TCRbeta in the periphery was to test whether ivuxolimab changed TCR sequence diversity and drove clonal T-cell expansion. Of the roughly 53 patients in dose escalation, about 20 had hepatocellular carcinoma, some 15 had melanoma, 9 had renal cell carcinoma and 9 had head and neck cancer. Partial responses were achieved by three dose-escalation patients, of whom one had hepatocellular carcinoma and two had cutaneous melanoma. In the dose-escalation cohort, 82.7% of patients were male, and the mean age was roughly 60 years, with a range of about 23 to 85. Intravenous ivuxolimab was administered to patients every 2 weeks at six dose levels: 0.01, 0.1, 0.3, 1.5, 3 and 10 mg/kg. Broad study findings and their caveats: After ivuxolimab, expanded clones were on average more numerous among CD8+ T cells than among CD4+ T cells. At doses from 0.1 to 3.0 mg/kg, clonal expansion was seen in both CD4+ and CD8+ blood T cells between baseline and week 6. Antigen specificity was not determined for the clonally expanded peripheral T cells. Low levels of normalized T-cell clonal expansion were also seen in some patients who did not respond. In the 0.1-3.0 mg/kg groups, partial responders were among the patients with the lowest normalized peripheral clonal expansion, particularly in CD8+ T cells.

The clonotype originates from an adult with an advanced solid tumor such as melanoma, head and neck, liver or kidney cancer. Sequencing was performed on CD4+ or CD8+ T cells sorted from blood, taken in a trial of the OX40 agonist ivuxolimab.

DNA sequence: TGTGCCAGCAGCGTAGGTCGGGGGGATGGCTACACCTTC. It codes for CASSVGRGDGYTF. Recombination connected TRBV9 to TRBJ1-2, with TRBD1 as a weak D call on 5 bases. V is cut by 0 bases and J by 6 bases, and the space between the germline ends is 9 bases. CDR1 and CDR2, per the germline V gene, are SGDLS and YYNGEE. The CDR3, from cysteine to phenylalanine, totals 13 residues. The entry retains the CDR3 DNA only, 39 bases that are in frame from base 1.